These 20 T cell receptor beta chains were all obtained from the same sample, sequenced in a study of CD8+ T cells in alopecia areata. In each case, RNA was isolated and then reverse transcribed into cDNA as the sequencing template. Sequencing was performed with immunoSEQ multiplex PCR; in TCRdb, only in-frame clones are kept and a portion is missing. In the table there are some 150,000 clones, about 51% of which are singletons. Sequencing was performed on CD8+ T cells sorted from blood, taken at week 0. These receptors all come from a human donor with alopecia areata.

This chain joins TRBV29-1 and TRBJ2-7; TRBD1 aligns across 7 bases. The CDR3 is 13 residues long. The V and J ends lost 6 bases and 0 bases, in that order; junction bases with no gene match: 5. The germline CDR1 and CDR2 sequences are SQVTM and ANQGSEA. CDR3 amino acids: CSVRTGASYEQYF. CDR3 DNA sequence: TGCAGCGTCAGGACAGGAGCCTCCTACGAGCAGTACTTC.

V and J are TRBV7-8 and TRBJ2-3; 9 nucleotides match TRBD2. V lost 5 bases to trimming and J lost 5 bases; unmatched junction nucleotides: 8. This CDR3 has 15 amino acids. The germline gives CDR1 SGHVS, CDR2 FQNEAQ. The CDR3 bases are TGTGCCAGCAGCACCAAGCGGGGGGACGGAGATACGCAGTATTTT. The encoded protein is CASSTKRGDGDTQYF.

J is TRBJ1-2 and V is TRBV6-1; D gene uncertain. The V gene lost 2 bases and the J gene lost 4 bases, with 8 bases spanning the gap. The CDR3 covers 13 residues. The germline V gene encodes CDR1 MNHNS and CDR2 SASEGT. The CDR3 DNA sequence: TGTGCCAGCAGTGAAAAAGTGATCTATGGCTACACCTTC. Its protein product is CASSEKVIYGYTF.

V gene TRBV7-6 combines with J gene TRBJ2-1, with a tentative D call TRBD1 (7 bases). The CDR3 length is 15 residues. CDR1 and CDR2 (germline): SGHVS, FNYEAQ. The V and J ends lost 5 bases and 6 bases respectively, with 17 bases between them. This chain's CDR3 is CASSQTGPGVNEQFF. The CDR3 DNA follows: TGTGCCAGCAGCCAGACAGGGCCGGGGGTCAATGAGCAGTTCTTC.

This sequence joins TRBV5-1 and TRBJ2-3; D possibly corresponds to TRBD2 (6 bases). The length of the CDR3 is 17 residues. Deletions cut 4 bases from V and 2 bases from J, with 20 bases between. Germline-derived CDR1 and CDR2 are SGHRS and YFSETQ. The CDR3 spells CASSPDALTRPTDTQYF. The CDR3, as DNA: TGCGCCAGCAGCCCAGATGCCTTGACTAGGCCCACAGATACGCAGTATTTT. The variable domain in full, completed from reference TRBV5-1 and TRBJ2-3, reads KAGVTQTPRYLIKTRGQQVTLSCSPISGHRSVSWYQQTPGQGLQFLFEYFSETQRNKGNFPGRFSGRQFSNSRSEMNVSTLELGDSALYLCASSPDALTRPTDTQYFGPGTRLTVL.

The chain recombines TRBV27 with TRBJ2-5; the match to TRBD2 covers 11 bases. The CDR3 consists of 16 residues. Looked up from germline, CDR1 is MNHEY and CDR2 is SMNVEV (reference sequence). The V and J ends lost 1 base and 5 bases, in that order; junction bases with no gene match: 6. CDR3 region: CASSLLVAGGPETQYF. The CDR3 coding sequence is TGTGCCAGCAGTTTATTAGTAGCGGGGGGGCCGGAGACCCAGTACTTC.

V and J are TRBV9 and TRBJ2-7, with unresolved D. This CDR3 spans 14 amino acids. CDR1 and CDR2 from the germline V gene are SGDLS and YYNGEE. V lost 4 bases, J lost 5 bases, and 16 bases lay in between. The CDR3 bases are TGTGCCAGCAGCCCAAACCCTGGAAGCCACGAGCAGTACTTC. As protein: CASSPNPGSHEQYF.

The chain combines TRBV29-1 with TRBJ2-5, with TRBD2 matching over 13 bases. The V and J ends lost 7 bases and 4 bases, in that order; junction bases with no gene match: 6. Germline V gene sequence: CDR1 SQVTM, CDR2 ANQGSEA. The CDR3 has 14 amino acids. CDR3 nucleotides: TGCAGCGCCATACTAGCGGGGGGGCGAGAGACCCAGTACTTC. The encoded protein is CSAILAGGRETQYF. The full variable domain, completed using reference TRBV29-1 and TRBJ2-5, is SAVISQKPSRDICQRGTSLTIQCQVDSQVTMMFWYRQQPGQSLTLIATANQGSEATYESGFVIDKFPISRPNLTFSTLTVSNMSPEDSSIYLCSAILAGGRETQYFGPGTRLLVL.

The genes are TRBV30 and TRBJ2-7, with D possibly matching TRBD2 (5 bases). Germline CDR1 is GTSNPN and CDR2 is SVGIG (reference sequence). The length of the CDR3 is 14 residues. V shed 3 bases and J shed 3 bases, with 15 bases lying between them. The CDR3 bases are TGTGCCTGGAGCTCTCCTCCGGGGATCTACGAGCAGTACTTC. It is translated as CAWSSPPGIYEQYF.

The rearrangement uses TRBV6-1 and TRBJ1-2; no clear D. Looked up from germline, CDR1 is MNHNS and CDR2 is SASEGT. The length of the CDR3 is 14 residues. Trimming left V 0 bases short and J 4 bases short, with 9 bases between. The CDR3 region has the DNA TGTGCCAGCAGTGAAGCGGGTCGCGGCTATGGCTACACCTTC. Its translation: CASSEAGRGYGYTF.

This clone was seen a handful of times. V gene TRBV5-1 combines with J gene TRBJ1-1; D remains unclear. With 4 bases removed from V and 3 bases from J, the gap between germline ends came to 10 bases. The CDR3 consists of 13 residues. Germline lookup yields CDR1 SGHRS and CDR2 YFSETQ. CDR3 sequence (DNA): TGCGCCAGCAGCCCTCGACCTGACACTGAAGCTTTCTTT. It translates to CASSPRPDTEAFF.

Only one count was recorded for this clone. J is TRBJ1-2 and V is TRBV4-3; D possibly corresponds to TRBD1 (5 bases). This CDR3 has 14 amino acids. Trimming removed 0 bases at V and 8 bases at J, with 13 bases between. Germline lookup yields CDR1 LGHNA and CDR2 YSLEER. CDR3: CASSQDRGLGGYTF. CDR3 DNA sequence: TGCGCCAGCAGCCAAGATAGGGGCTTGGGAGGCTACACCTTC.

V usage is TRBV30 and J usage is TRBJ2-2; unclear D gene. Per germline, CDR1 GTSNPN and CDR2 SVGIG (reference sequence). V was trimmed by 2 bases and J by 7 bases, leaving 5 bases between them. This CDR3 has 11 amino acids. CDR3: CAWSSGGELFF. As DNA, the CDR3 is TGTGCCTGGAGTTCGGGCGGGGAGCTGTTTTTT.

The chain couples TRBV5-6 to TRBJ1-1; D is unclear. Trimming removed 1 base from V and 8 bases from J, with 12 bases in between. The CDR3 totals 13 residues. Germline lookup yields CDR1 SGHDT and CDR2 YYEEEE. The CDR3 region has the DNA TGTGCCAGCAGCTTGTTATCCAGAGCCGAAGCTTTCTTT. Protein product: CASSLLSRAEAFF. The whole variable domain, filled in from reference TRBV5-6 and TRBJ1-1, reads DAGVTQSPTHLIKTRGQQVTLRCSPKSGHDTVSWYQQALGQGPQFIFQYYEEEERQRGNFPDRFSGHQFPNYSSELNVNALLLGDSALYLCASSLLSRAEAFFGQGTRLTVV.

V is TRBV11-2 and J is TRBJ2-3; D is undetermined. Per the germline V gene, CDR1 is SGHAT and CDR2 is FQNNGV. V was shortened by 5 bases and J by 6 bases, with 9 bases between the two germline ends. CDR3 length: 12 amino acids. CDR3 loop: CASSSVVDTQYF. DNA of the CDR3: TGTGCCAGCAGCAGTGTGGTTGATACGCAGTATTTT.

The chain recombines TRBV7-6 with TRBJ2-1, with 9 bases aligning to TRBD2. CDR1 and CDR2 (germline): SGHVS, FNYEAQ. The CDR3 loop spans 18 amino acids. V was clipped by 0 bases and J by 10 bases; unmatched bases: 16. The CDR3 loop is CASSLASGGTPLWREQFF. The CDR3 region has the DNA TGTGCCAGCAGCTTAGCTAGCGGGGGTACCCCCTTGTGGAGGGAGCAGTTCTTC. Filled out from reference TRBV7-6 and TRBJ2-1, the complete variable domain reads GAGVSQSPRYKVTKRGQDVALRCDPISGHVSLYWYRQALGQGPEFLTYFNYEAQQDKSGLPNDRFSAERPEGSISTLTIQRTEQRDSAMYRCASSLASGGTPLWREQFFGPGTRLTVL.

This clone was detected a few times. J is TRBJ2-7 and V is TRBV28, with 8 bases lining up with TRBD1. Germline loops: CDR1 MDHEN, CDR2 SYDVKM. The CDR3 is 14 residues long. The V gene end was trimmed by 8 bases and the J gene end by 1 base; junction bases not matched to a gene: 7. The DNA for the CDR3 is TGTGCCAGCCACGGGACAGGCTTATCCTACGAGCAGTACTTC. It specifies CASHGTGLSYEQYF.

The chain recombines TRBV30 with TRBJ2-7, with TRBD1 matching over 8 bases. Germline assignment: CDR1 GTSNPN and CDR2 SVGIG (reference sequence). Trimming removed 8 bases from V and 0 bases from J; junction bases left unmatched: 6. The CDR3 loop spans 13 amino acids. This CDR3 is CAGLGQDSYEQYF. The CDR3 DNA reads TGTGCCGGCCTGGGACAGGACTCCTACGAGCAGTACTTC.

The CDR3: CASSLLQGNLIEQYF. The CDR3 DNA is TGTGCCAGCAGCTTACTCCAGGGGAACCTAATCGAGCAGTACTTC. The chain recombines TRBV7-9 with TRBJ2-7, with D possibly matching TRBD1 (6 bases). Deletions cut 2 bases from V and 6 bases from J, with 17 bases between. The CDR3 is made up of 15 amino acids. CDR1 SEHNR and CDR2 FQNEAQ come from the germline V gene (reference sequence).

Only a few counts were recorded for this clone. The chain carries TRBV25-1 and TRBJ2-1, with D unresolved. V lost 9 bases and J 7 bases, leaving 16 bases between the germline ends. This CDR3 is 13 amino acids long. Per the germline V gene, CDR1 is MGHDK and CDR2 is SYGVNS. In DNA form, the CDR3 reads TGTGCCAGAAGTCATGTGGATGATAATGAGCAGTTCTTC. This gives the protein CARSHVDDNEQFF.